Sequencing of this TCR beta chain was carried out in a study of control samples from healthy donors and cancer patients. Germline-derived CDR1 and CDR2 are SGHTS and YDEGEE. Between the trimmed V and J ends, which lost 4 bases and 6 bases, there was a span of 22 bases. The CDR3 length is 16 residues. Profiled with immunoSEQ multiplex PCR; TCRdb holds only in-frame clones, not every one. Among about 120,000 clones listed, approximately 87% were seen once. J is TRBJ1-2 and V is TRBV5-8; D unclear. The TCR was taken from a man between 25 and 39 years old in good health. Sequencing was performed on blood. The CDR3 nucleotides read TGTGCCAGCAGCCCCGGGCTTGACTTCGGAACGGATGGCTACACCTTC. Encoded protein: CASSPGLDFGTDGYTF. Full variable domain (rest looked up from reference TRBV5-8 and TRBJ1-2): EAGVTQSPTHLIKTRGQQATLRCSPISGHTSVYWYQQALGLGLQFLLWYDEGEERNRGNFPPRFSGRQFPNYSSELNVNALELEDSALYLCASSPGLDFGTDGYTFGSGTRLTVV.